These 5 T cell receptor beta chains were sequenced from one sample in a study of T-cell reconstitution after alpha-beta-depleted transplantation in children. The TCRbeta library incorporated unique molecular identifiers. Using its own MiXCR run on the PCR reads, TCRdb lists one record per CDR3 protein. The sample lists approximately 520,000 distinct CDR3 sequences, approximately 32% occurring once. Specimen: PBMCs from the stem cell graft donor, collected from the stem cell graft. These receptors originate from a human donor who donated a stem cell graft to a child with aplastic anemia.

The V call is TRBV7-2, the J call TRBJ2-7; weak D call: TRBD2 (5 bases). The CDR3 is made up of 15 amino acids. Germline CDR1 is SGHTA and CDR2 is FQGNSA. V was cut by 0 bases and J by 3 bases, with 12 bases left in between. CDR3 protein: CASSLAGTGIYEQYF. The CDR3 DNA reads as TGTGCCAGCAGCTTAGCGGGTACCGGGATCTACGAGCAGTACTTC.

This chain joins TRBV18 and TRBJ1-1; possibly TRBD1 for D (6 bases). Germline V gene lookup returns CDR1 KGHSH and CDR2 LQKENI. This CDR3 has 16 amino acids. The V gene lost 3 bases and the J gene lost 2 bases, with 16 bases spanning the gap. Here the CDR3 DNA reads TGTGCCAGCTCACCGGTTTTTGGGGGCCCTAACACTGAAGCTTTCTTT. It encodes CASSPVFGGPNTEAFF.

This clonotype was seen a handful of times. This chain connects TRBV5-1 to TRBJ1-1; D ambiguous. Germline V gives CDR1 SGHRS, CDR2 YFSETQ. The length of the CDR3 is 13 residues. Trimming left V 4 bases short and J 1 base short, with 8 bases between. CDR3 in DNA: TGCGCCAGCAGCCACGCCGCGAACACTGAAGCTTTCTTT. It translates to CASSHAANTEAFF.

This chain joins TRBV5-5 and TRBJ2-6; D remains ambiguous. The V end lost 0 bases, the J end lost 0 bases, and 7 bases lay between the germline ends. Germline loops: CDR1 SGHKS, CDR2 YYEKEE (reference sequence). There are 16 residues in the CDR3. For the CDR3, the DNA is TGTGCCAGCAGCTTGGTGGTGGGCTCTGGGGCCAACGTCCTGACTTTC. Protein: CASSLVVGSGANVLTF.

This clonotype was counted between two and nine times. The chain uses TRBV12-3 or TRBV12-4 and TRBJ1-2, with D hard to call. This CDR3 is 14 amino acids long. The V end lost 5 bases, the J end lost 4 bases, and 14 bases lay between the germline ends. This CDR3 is CASSPAGLGYGYTF. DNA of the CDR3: TGTGCCAGCAGTCCAGCCGGTCTCGGCTATGGCTACACCTTC.